One and the same sample provided the 13 T cell receptor beta chains below, sequenced in a study of T cell clonotyping in hematopoietic cell transplantation. Sequencing used immunoSEQ multiplex PCR; TCRdb keeps in-frame clones, though not all of them. The sample yields over 10,000 clones, approximately 89% seen once. Input material: peripheral blood mononuclear cells. These receptors all stem from a human donor who either received an allogeneic hematopoietic cell transplant for a myeloid malignancy or was a related donor (not recorded which). Some clones in this sample may be carry-over from other donors' samples.

The rearrangement joins TRBV19 to TRBJ2-1, with D perhaps being TRBD1 or TRBD2 (6 bases each). The V and J ends lost 1 base and 2 bases respectively, with 9 bases between them. Looked up from germline, CDR1 is LNHDA and CDR2 is SQIVND (reference sequence). The CDR3 is made up of 15 amino acids. The CDR3 protein is CASSIGRGAYNEQFF. In nucleotides, the CDR3 is TGTGCCAGTAGTATAGGGAGGGGGGCCTACAATGAGCAGTTCTTC.

The chain couples TRBV9 to TRBJ2-1; D gene ambiguous. Trimming removed 6 bases at V and 0 bases at J, with 13 bases between. Germline assignment: CDR1 SGDLS and CDR2 YYNGEE. There are 15 residues in the CDR3. The CDR3 spells CASTRDQSSYNEQFF. As DNA, the CDR3 is TGTGCCAGCACCCGCGACCAGAGCTCCTACAATGAGCAGTTCTTC.

This clone has only one observation. Written as DNA, the CDR3 is TGTGCCTGGAGTGTCCCCGGGCAAGCTAACTATGGCTACACCTTC. It specifies CAWSVPGQANYGYTF. The J gene is TRBJ1-2, the V gene TRBV30; D ambiguous. The CDR3 has 15 residues. V was trimmed by 0 bases and J by 0 bases, leaving 11 bases between them. Germline V CDR1 and CDR2: GTSNPN, SVGIG (reference sequence).

The genes are TRBV18 and TRBJ1-1; TRBD1 might be the D (6 bases). Germline V gives CDR1 KGHSH, CDR2 LQKENI. The CDR3 extends over 15 amino acids. The V end lost 0 bases, the J end lost 6 bases, and 14 bases lay between the germline ends. The CDR3 DNA follows: TGTGCCAGCTCACCACCGGGACAAGCGCCGGCTGAAGCTTTCTTT. Amino acid sequence: CASSPPGQAPAEAFF.

The chain has TRBV4-3 and TRBJ2-3, with 12 bases identical to TRBD2. This CDR3 spans 14 amino acids. V shed 6 bases and J 6 bases; nucleotides not matched to a gene: 4. CDR1 and CDR2 from the germline V gene are LGHNA and YSLEER. The CDR3 region is CASSRGLAGDTQYF. The CDR3 DNA follows: TGCGCCAGCAGTCGGGGACTAGCGGGCGATACGCAGTATTTT.

This clone qualifies as medium-sized. The chain couples TRBV7-9 to TRBJ2-7; TRBD2 might be the D (6 bases). Germline CDR1 SEHNR, CDR2 FQNEAQ (reference sequence). V lost 7 bases to trimming and J lost 3 bases, with 13 bases between them. This CDR3 contains 13 residues. In nucleotides, the CDR3 is TGTGCCAGCAAGGAGGGCCTAAACTACGAGCAGTACTTC. It encodes CASKEGLNYEQYF. The whole variable domain, remainder taken from reference TRBV7-9 and TRBJ2-7, is DTGVSQNPRHKITKRGQNVTFRCDPISEHNRLYWYRQTLGQGPEFLTYFQNEAQLEKSRLLSDRFSAERPKGSFSTLEIQRTEQGDSAMYLCASKEGLNYEQYFGPGTRLTVT.

This clone has just one count. The chain uses TRBV6-6 and TRBJ2-1; 9 bases match TRBD2. J lost 2 bases, V lost 4 bases, and 3 bases had no gene match. Germline lookup yields CDR1 MNHNY and CDR2 SVGAGI (reference sequence). The CDR3 contains 15 residues. The CDR3 DNA is TGTGCCAGCAGTTCGCGACTAGCGGCCTACAATGAGCAGTTCTTC. This sequence encodes CASSSRLAAYNEQFF.

V gene TRBV27 combines with J gene TRBJ1-2; 7 bases line up with TRBD1. The CDR3 is 14 residues long. In germline, CDR1 is MNHEY, CDR2 SMNVEV (reference sequence). With V trimmed by 0 bases and J by 4 bases, 2 bases remained unmatched. CDR3 nucleotide sequence: TGTGCCAGCAGTTTATCGGGACAGACCTATGGCTACACCTTC. Amino acids: CASSLSGQTYGYTF.

The V call is TRBV7-9, the J call TRBJ2-7; TRBD1 agrees at 7 bases. Trimming removed 1 base from V and 3 bases from J; junction bases left unmatched: 3. The CDR3 is made up of 14 amino acids. Germline-derived CDR1 and CDR2 are SEHNR and FQNEAQ (reference sequence). CDR3: CASSLGDSYYEQYF. The CDR3 DNA is TGTGCCAGCAGCTTAGGGGACAGCTACTACGAGCAGTACTTC.

The chain carries TRBV7-3 and TRBJ2-2; D may be TRBD2 (5 bases). The V end lost 5 bases, the J end lost 4 bases, and 14 bases lay between the germline ends. CDR1 SGHTA and CDR2 FQGTGA come from the germline V gene. The CDR3 has 15 amino acids. In nucleotides, the CDR3 is TGTGCCAGCAGCCCCGAGAGGGTAGGCACCGGGGAGCTGTTTTTT. Protein product: CASSPERVGTGELFF.

The DNA for the CDR3 is TGCGCCAGCAGCTTTACGGAGCTCAGATGGGCAATCGCTAGCACAGATACGCAGTATTTT. As protein: CASSFTELRWAIASTDTQYF. The V and J genes are TRBV5-1 and TRBJ2-3; the D is unclear. The CDR3 is made up of 20 amino acids. V was shortened by 2 bases and J by 0 bases, with 25 bases between the two germline ends. Germline-derived CDR1 and CDR2 are SGHRS and YFSETQ. Drawing the rest from reference TRBV5-1 and TRBJ2-3, the complete variable domain is KAGVTQTPRYLIKTRGQQVTLSCSPISGHRSVSWYQQTPGQGLQFLFEYFSETQRNKGNFPGRFSGRQFSNSRSEMNVSTLELGDSALYLCASSFTELRWAIASTDTQYFGPGTRLTVL.

The genes are TRBV7-9 and TRBJ2-2; D is unresolved. Looked up from germline, CDR1 is SEHNR and CDR2 is FQNEAQ (reference sequence). The CDR3 runs 15 residues. V dropped 1 base and J dropped 4 bases, with 10 bases sitting between them. This CDR3 reads CASSLESGRTGELFF. The CDR3 nucleotides are TGTGCCAGCAGCTTAGAATCCGGGCGCACCGGGGAGCTGTTTTTT.

The J gene is TRBJ2-7, the V gene TRBV2; D possibly uses TRBD1 or TRBD2 (5 bases each). CDR1 and CDR2 (germline): SNHLY, FYNNEI. The CDR3 runs 13 residues. V shed 2 bases and J shed 4 bases, with 9 bases lying between them. The CDR3 DNA reads as TGTGCCAGCAGTGAATTGAGGGGTTACGAGCAGTACTTC. Its translation: CASSELRGYEQYF.